This T cell receptor (beta chain) was observed in a study of blood T cells in healthy people across ages. The germline CDR1 and CDR2 sequences are SGHTA and FQGTGA. The CDR3 spans 14 residues. The V end was cut by 3 bases, the J end by 9 bases, with 12 bases between. A J-beta primer mix and a sample-barcoded 5' primer were used in a second PCR of about 7 to 12 cycles. Each TCR beta cDNA got a 12-nucleotide random molecular identifier. TCRdb used MiXCR to reprocess the 5' RACE reads, holding one entry per CDR3 protein. In the table there are more than 900,000 distinct CDR3 sequences, about 29% of which are singletons. This clonotype was recorded a few times. The same data also went into a second study, on T cells of mothers and their children. This second report adds: cDNA synthesis used all extracted RNA, about 1.6 ug per 15 ul. In unrelated and related pairs, TCR recombination output is shaped in a similar way by thymic selection.

Sequences were obtained from blood. The clonotype originates from a woman aged 35 to 49 in good health. The rearrangement links TRBV7-3 to TRBJ1-6; D is unresolved. The CDR3 loop reads CASSFTGSGSPLHF. The CDR3 DNA is TGTGCCAGCAGCTTTACGGGCTCAGGTTCACCCCTCCACTTT.